The 19 T cell receptor beta chains in this list originate from one sample, sequenced in a study of blood T cell repertoires in COVID-19 (dated by TCRdb to the early 2020s). The library was obtained by the immunoSEQ multiplex PCR assay. TCRdb's version of the immuneACCESS table is confined to in-frame rearrangements and falls short of the full clone set. An unresolved V gene accounts for under half of the shortfall where checked; the remainder is of unknown origin. The sample table holds some 260,000 clones, of which approximately 90% were seen once. Together, the top ten hold approximately 2.2% of the sample. The sequenced sample was peripheral blood. These receptor sequences come from a woman in her forties who had recovered from COVID-19.

The chain employs TRBV19 and TRBJ2-7, with unresolved D. There are 13 residues in the CDR3. Germline-derived CDR1 and CDR2 are LNHDA and SQIVND (reference sequence). The V and J ends lost 4 bases and 2 bases respectively, with 9 bases between them. The CDR3, as DNA: TGTGCCAGTAGTACCTCCCTAACCTACGAGCAGTACTTC. This codes for CASSTSLTYEQYF. The complete variable domain, with remaining parts taken from reference TRBV19 and TRBJ2-7, reads DGGITQSPKYLFRKEGQNVTLSCEQNLNHDAMYWYRQDPGQGLRLIYYSQIVNDFQKGDIAEGYSVSREKKESFPLTVTSAQKNPTAFYLCASSTSLTYEQYFGPGTRLTVT.

The rearrangement uses TRBV3-1 (or the pseudogene TRBV3-2) and TRBJ2-1; D perhaps matches TRBD2 (6 bases). The CDR3 is made up of 15 amino acids. The germline CDR1 and CDR2 sequences are LGHDT and YNNKEL (reference sequence). V was shortened by 4 bases and J by 0 bases, with 10 bases between the two germline ends. CDR3 coding DNA: TGTGCCAGCAGCCGGATGGGGGGCTCCTACAATGAGCAGTTCTTC. This sequence encodes CASSRMGGSYNEQFF.

Written as DNA, the CDR3 is TGCAGCGTAAAACCCGGACATACGAACACTGAAGCTTTCTTT. It translates to CSVKPGHTNTEAFF. This rearrangement joins TRBV29-1 to TRBJ1-1; a weak D match, TRBD1 (5 bases). Germline loops: CDR1 SQVTM, CDR2 ANQGSEA. V lost 6 bases and J 1 base, leaving 15 bases between the germline ends. The CDR3 extends over 14 amino acids.

This sequence joins TRBV7-8 and TRBJ2-7, with 7 bases lining up with TRBD2. Per germline, CDR1 SGHVS and CDR2 FQNEAQ. V was pared by 5 bases and J by 1 base, with 5 bases of the junction left unmatched. This CDR3 is 14 amino acids long. Here the CDR3 reads CASSIQGGSYEQYF. The CDR3 DNA sequence: TGTGCCAGCAGCATCCAGGGAGGGTCCTACGAGCAGTACTTC.

The rearrangement uses TRBV28 and TRBJ2-5; 8 nucleotides align to TRBD2. The germline CDR1 and CDR2 sequences are MDHEN and SYDVKM. Losses at the gene ends were 6 bases for V and 5 bases for J; bases not matched to a gene: 11. This CDR3 contains 15 residues. The DNA of the CDR3 is TGTGCCAGCAGCGGTAGCGGGGTGTTCGGGGAGACCCAGTACTTC. Its protein product is CASSGSGVFGETQYF.

The chain recombines TRBV29-1 with TRBJ1-2; 8 bases are a match to TRBD1. J lost 8 bases, V lost 6 bases, and 8 bases had no gene match. The length of the CDR3 is 12 residues. Looked up from germline, CDR1 is SQVTM and CDR2 is ANQGSEA. The CDR3 bases are TGCAGCGTCGACAGGGGAGTCGAAGGCTACACCTTC. Its protein is CSVDRGVEGYTF.

The CDR3 DNA is TGTGCCAGCAGTTCCCCAGGACAGGGTTTGAACTATGGCTACACCTTC. This gives the protein CASSSPGQGLNYGYTF. The V call is TRBV6-5, the J call TRBJ1-2; TRBD1 aligns across 8 bases. Trimming at V came to 4 bases and at J to 2 bases, leaving 9 bases not matched to a gene. Germline V gene sequence: CDR1 MNHEY, CDR2 SVGAGI. The CDR3 spans 16 residues.

The chain joins TRBV7-2 to TRBJ2-1; 10 bases match TRBD2. Germline assignment: CDR1 SGHTA and CDR2 FQGNSA. This CDR3 is 15 amino acids long. Trimming removed 6 bases from V and 1 base from J; junction bases left unmatched: 3. Written as DNA, the CDR3 is TGTGCCAGCAGTCAGCGGGAGGGATCCTACAATGAGCAGTTCTTC. The encoded protein is CASSQREGSYNEQFF.

This chain joins TRBV23-1 and TRBJ1-1, with 9 bases fitting TRBD1. TRBV23-1 is labeled an ORF, and its function is uncertain. The V and J ends lost 7 bases and 1 base, in that order; junction bases with no gene match: 7. The length of the CDR3 is 15 residues. The CDR3 here is CASTEGQGKNTEAFF. In DNA form, the CDR3 reads TGCGCCAGCACTGAGGGACAGGGAAAGAACACTGAAGCTTTCTTT.

The chain combines TRBV28 with TRBJ2-3; 9 nucleotides align to TRBD2. Germline CDR1 MDHEN, CDR2 SYDVKM. The CDR3 contains 14 residues. V was clipped by 10 bases and J by 0 bases; unmatched bases: 5. DNA for the CDR3: TGTGCCAATAGCGGGGGCTCTAGCACAGATACGCAGTATTTT. As protein: CANSGGSSTDTQYF.

This chain links TRBV25-1 with TRBJ2-1, with a tentative D call TRBD1 (6 bases). The V end lost 2 bases, the J end lost 4 bases, and 12 bases lay between the germline ends. The CDR3 is made up of 15 amino acids. The germline V gene has CDR1 MGHDK and CDR2 SYGVNS. CDR3 in amino acids: CASSEQGRYYNEQFF. The CDR3 DNA reads TGTGCCAGCAGTGAACAGGGGAGATATTACAATGAGCAGTTCTTC. Variable domain in full (rest from reference TRBV25-1 and TRBJ2-1): EADIYQTPRYLVIGTGKKITLECSQTMGHDKMYWYQQDPGMELHLIHYSYGVNSTEKGDLSSESTVSRIRTEHFPLTLESARPSHTSQYLCASSEQGRYYNEQFFGPGTRLTVL.

The rearrangement joins TRBV4-3 to TRBJ2-7; 8 bases align to TRBD1. The CDR3 consists of 16 residues. Germline V CDR1 and CDR2: LGHNA, YSLEER. Trimming removed 0 bases from V and 2 bases from J; junction bases left unmatched: 6. This CDR3 is CASSQEWTGSTYEQYF. Written as DNA, the CDR3 is TGCGCCAGCAGCCAAGAGTGGACAGGGAGTACCTACGAGCAGTACTTC.

This sequence joins TRBV7-2 and TRBJ1-5; D might be TRBD1 (5 bases). CDR3 size: 15 residues. V shed 1 base and J shed 4 bases, with 11 bases lying between them. Per germline, CDR1 SGHTA and CDR2 FQGNSA. The CDR3 DNA reads TGTGCCAGCAGCTTAGATGGGGGGTTGAATCAGCCCCAGCATTTT. Its protein product is CASSLDGGLNQPQHF.

The V and J genes are TRBV6-5 and TRBJ1-2; a possible D gene is TRBD1 (5 bases). There are 15 residues in the CDR3. The germline CDR1 and CDR2 sequences are MNHEY and SVGAGI. V was shortened by 8 bases and J by 5 bases, with 21 bases between the two germline ends. The CDR3 loop is CASGYQGRARYGYTF. CDR3 in DNA: TGTGCCAGCGGATACCAGGGCAGGGCCAGGTATGGCTACACCTTC.

The genes are TRBV27 and TRBJ1-1; TRBD1 matches 8 bases. CDR1 is MNHEY, CDR2 SMNVEV, per germline (reference sequence). This CDR3 has 16 amino acids. V shed 6 bases, J shed 0 bases, and the junction held 9 bases outside the gene matches. The CDR3 DNA follows: TGTGCCAGCAGCTCTCTAGACAGGGGAGTGAACACTGAAGCTTTCTTT. Its protein product is CASSSLDRGVNTEAFF.

This clone was counted once. The chain joins TRBV19 to TRBJ1-2; 7 bases agree with TRBD1. CDR1 is LNHDA and CDR2 is SQIVND in the germline V gene (reference sequence). The V gene end was trimmed by 3 bases and the J gene end by 3 bases; junction bases not matched to a gene: 16. This CDR3 comprises 18 residues. This chain's CDR3 is CASSIERGYRGAYYGYTF. DNA for the CDR3: TGTGCCAGTAGTATCGAGAGGGGATACAGGGGAGCCTACTATGGCTACACCTTC.

This chain connects TRBV3-1 (or the pseudogene TRBV3-2) to TRBJ2-2, with 10 bases matching TRBD2. The CDR3 has 14 residues. The ends lost 7 bases at V and 5 bases at J; junction bases unmatched: 4. Per the germline V gene, CDR1 is LGHDT and CDR2 is YNNKEL (reference sequence). CDR3 in DNA: TGTGCCAGCATAGCGGGAGGAAGAACCGGGGAGCTGTTTTTT. Residues: CASIAGGRTGELFF.

The chain uses TRBV6-2 or TRBV6-3 and TRBJ1-2; 7 bases fit TRBD1. Germline V gene lookup returns CDR1 MNHEY and CDR2 SVGEGT. V dropped 0 bases and J dropped 4; count of bases not matched to a gene: 2. The CDR3 sequence is 14 residues long. The CDR3: CASSYSGGGYGYTF. CDR3 bases: TGTGCCAGCAGTTACTCAGGGGGCGGCTATGGCTACACCTTC.

The table lists this clone with a count of one. The V gene is TRBV19, the J gene TRBJ1-4; D uncertain. Trimming left V 5 bases short and J 7 bases short, with 20 bases between. CDR3 length: 16 amino acids. Germline V gene sequence: CDR1 LNHDA, CDR2 SQIVND (reference sequence). The CDR3 protein is CASSVFAGSGGEKLFF. The CDR3 nucleotides are TGTGCCAGTAGTGTCTTCGCCGGTTCCGGAGGTGAAAAACTGTTTTTT.